One sample yielded the 9 T cell receptor beta chains listed below, sequenced in a study of T cell clones after liver transplantation. The repertoire was sequenced with immunoSEQ multiplex PCR; TCRdb's copy has only in-frame clones and lacks some. The sample yields around 15,000 clones, over 90% seen once. The input for sequencing was CD8+ T cells from blood, taken before liver transplant. All receptors come from a human donor who received a liver transplant.

The V gene is TRBV29-1, the J gene TRBJ2-2; 8 bases align to TRBD2. This CDR3 has 13 amino acids. V dropped 7 bases and J dropped 1; count of bases not matched to a gene: 2. Germline loops: CDR1 SQVTM, CDR2 ANQGSEA. The CDR3 sequence: CSASGQNTGELFF. The CDR3 nucleotides are TGCAGCGCTAGCGGGCAGAACACCGGGGAGCTGTTTTTT.

CDR3 DNA sequence: TGTGCCAGCCGCCCCGGGACAAGGGTACACGAGCAGTACTTC. It encodes CASRPGTRVHEQYF. The chain links TRBV28 to TRBJ2-7; the D gene is possibly TRBD1 (6 bases). Germline V gives CDR1 MDHEN, CDR2 SYDVKM. This CDR3 spans 14 amino acids. V was cut by 8 bases and J by 5 bases, with 19 bases left in between.

This clone appeared once. The rearrangement links TRBV2 to TRBJ2-1; a possible D gene is TRBD2 (5 bases). This CDR3 has 17 amino acids. Per germline, CDR1 SNHLY and CDR2 FYNNEI. The V end lost 2 bases, the J end lost 3 bases, and 17 bases lay between the germline ends. DNA of the CDR3: TGTGCCAGCAGTGAAAATGAGGGAGCGGAAGTCTACAATGAGCAGTTCTTC. This translates into CASSENEGAEVYNEQFF. Full variable domain (rest looked up from reference TRBV2 and TRBJ2-1): EPEVTQTPSHQVTQMGQEVILRCVPISNHLYFYWYRQILGQKVEFLVSFYNNEISEKSEIFDDQFSVERPDGSNFTLKIRSTKLEDSAMYFCASSENEGAEVYNEQFFGPGTRLTVL.

The chain uses TRBV10-2 and TRBJ2-7, with 8 bases lining up with TRBD2. With V trimmed by 3 bases and J by 2 bases, 3 bases remained unmatched. The germline gives CDR1 WSHSY, CDR2 SAAADI. This CDR3 comprises 14 residues. The CDR3: CASSDLGRAYEQYF. CDR3 bases: TGCGCCAGCAGTGATCTCGGGAGGGCCTACGAGCAGTACTTC.

This clone occurred once. The chain links TRBV11-2 to TRBJ2-7; D possibly corresponds to TRBD1 (6 bases). The germline V and J ends were trimmed by 3 bases and 6 bases, with 9 bases remaining between them. The CDR3 is 12 amino acids. Per germline, CDR1 SGHAT and CDR2 FQNNGV. Written as DNA, the CDR3 is TGTGCCAGCAGCTTGCAGGGGCGCGAGCAGTACTTC. Encoded protein: CASSLQGREQYF. The complete variable domain, with remaining parts taken from reference TRBV11-2 and TRBJ2-7, reads EAGVAQSPRYKIIEKRQSVAFWCNPISGHATLYWYQQILGQGPKLLIQFQNNGVVDDSQLPKDRFSAERLKGVDSTLKIQPAKLEDSAVYLCASSLQGREQYFGPGTRLTVT.

The CDR3 sequence: CATQGLAWEQFF. The DNA for the CDR3 is TGTGCCACTCAGGGACTAGCGTGGGAGCAGTTCTTC. The rearrangement uses TRBV2 and TRBJ2-1; 10 bases map to TRBD2. Looked up from germline, CDR1 is SNHLY and CDR2 is FYNNEI. The CDR3 is made up of 12 amino acids. V lost 10 bases to trimming and J lost 10 bases; unmatched junction nucleotides: 7.

The chain couples TRBV7-8 to TRBJ2-7; 7 bases are a match to TRBD1. The germline CDR1 and CDR2 sequences are SGHVS and FQNEAQ. The CDR3 covers 16 residues. Trimming cost V 5 bases and J 0 bases; bases outside gene matches: 10. DNA of the CDR3: TGTGCCAGCAGCGCCTCCGGGACAGTTATCTCCTACGAGCAGTACTTC. It is translated as CASSASGTVISYEQYF.

The rearrangement joins TRBV9 to TRBJ1-1, with D possibly TRBD1 on 5 matching bases. The CDR3 covers 15 residues. V lost 0 bases and J 1 base, leaving 10 bases between the germline ends. Germline CDR1 and CDR2: SGDLS and YYNGEE. CDR3 amino acids: CASSVARQGNTEAFF. DNA for the CDR3: TGTGCCAGCAGCGTAGCACGTCAGGGGAACACTGAAGCTTTCTTT.

For the CDR3, the DNA is TGTGCCAGCAGCCGCGGCTGGGGATCTGGAAACACCATATATTTT. Protein: CASSRGWGSGNTIYF. This chain joins TRBV13 and TRBJ1-3, with D unresolved. The V and J ends lost 5 bases and 1 base respectively, with 12 bases between them. Germline V gives CDR1 PRHDT, CDR2 FYEKMQ (reference sequence). This CDR3 has 15 amino acids. The full variable domain, its missing parts supplied by reference TRBV13 and TRBJ1-3, is AAGVIQSPRHLIKEKRETATLKCYPIPRHDTVYWYQQGPGQDPQFLISFYEKMQSDKGSIPDRFSAQQFSDYHSELNMSSLELGDSALYFCASSRGWGSGNTIYFGEGSWLTVV.